The T cell receptor beta chain under discussion was sequenced for a study of shared T cell receptors in the human thymus. Method: immunoSEQ multiplex PCR; TCRdb's copy keeps in-frame clones and lacks some. The table records more than 550,000 clones, about 87% of them present only once. These same records also appear under a second study, on human thymus T cells.

The clonotype comes from a boy under two years old with a congenital heart defect. Sequencing was performed on thymocytes.

In DNA, the CDR3 is TGTGCCAGCTTCGTCCTAGCGGGGGGAAATACGCAGTATTTT. Protein: CASFVLAGGNTQYF. This rearrangement joins TRBV7-2 to TRBJ2-3, with 11 bases identical to TRBD2. V lost 8 bases, J lost 7 bases, and 8 bases stayed unmatched. Per germline, CDR1 SGHTA and CDR2 FQGNSA. The CDR3 is made up of 14 amino acids.